The 17 T cell receptor beta chains presented below share a single source sample, sequenced in a study of T cell responses to AZD1222 COVID-19 vaccine. The assay was immunoSEQ multiplex PCR, and TCRdb's table has in-frame clones only and misses some. The data contain about 53,000 clones, 70% to 85% of them singletons. The sequencing here drew on peripheral blood, taken on day 0 of AZD1222 vaccination. The receptors here all came from an adult in good health.

The rearrangement links TRBV6-5 to TRBJ2-5; TRBD1 matches at 8 bases. The V gene end was trimmed by 5 bases and the J gene end by 2 bases; junction bases not matched to a gene: 4. CDR3 size: 14 residues. Germline V CDR1 and CDR2: MNHEY, SVGAGI. CDR3 sequence: CASSRTGGQETQYF. CDR3 coding DNA: TGTGCCAGCAGTAGAACAGGGGGACAAGAGACCCAGTACTTC.

Turning to this clone: The junction departs from the called germline gene at one end, perhaps through a read error. The genes are TRBV2 and TRBJ1-5; D not resolved. Germline CDR1 reads SNHLY; CDR2 reads FYNNEI. CDR3 length: 11 residues. The CDR3 DNA follows: TGTGCCAGCAGGGAAGATCAGCCCCAGCATTTT. The encoded protein is CASREDQPQHF. The entire variable domain, with the rest obtained from reference TRBV2 and TRBJ1-5, is as follows: EPEVTQTPSHQVTQMGQEVILRCVPISNHLYFYWYRQILGQKVEFLVSFYNNEISEKSEIFDDQFSVERPDGSNFTLKIRSTKLEDSAMYFCASREDQPQHFGDGTRLSIL.

The rearrangement links TRBV20-1 to TRBJ1-1, with 8 bases that match TRBD1. This CDR3 has 11 residues. In germline, CDR1 is DFQATT, CDR2 SNEGSKA (reference sequence). J was trimmed by 10 bases and V by 3 bases; bases with no gene match: 4. CDR3 DNA sequence: TGCAGTGCTAGTGAACAGGGGGGAGCTTTCTTT. The encoded protein is CSASEQGGAFF.

The chain carries TRBV4-3 and TRBJ2-5, with D possibly matching TRBD1 (5 bases). The germline gives CDR1 LGHNA, CDR2 YSLEER. This CDR3 comprises 16 residues. V was pared by 2 bases and J by 4 bases, with 17 bases between. This CDR3 is CASSQRYAGRGETQYF. The CDR3 DNA is TGCGCCAGCAGCCAAAGATACGCAGGGCGAGGAGAGACCCAGTACTTC.

The rearrangement joins TRBV7-2 to TRBJ1-2, with a weak D call TRBD1 (5 bases). The CDR3 loop spans 14 amino acids. With 5 bases removed from V and 8 bases from J, the gap between germline ends came to 18 bases. CDR1 and CDR2 (germline): SGHTA, FQGNSA. Here the CDR3 DNA reads TGTGCCAGCAGCCTAGAGGGGACTTTGGGGGGCTACACCTTC. This gives the protein CASSLEGTLGGYTF.

The rearrangement joins TRBV5-4 to TRBJ2-3; D is unclear. Trimming pared 4 bases from V and 1 base from J, leaving 16 bases between. The germline V gene encodes CDR1 SGHNT and CDR2 YYREEE (reference sequence). This CDR3 comprises 16 residues. The CDR3 loop is CASSPASAAGTDTQYF. In DNA form, the CDR3 reads TGTGCCAGCAGCCCAGCCTCTGCGGCGGGCACAGATACGCAGTATTTT.

The chain couples TRBV9 to TRBJ2-3, with D tentatively TRBD2 (6 bases). V dropped 0 bases and J dropped 2 bases, with 10 bases sitting between them. There are 15 residues in the CDR3. Germline values: CDR1 SGDLS, CDR2 YYNGEE. CDR3 protein: CASSVDLANTDTQYF. The CDR3 nucleotides read TGTGCCAGCAGCGTAGATCTAGCGAACACAGATACGCAGTATTTT. Full variable domain (rest looked up from reference TRBV9 and TRBJ2-3): DSGVTQTPKHLITATGQRVTLRCSPRSGDLSVYWYQQSLDQGLQFLIQYYNGEERAKGNILERFSAQQFPDLHSELNLSSLELGDSALYFCASSVDLANTDTQYFGPGTRLTVL.

The chain uses TRBV24-1 and TRBJ1-4; 7 bases fit TRBD1. V lost 5 bases, J lost 8 bases, and 7 bases stayed unmatched. This CDR3 spans 14 amino acids. CDR1 is KGHDR, CDR2 SFDVKD, per germline. The CDR3 bases are TGTGCCACCAGTGGGGCAGGGGGAGGCGAAAAACTGTTTTTT. This codes for CATSGAGGGEKLFF.

The rearrangement uses TRBV5-6 and TRBJ1-1; weak D call: TRBD1 (5 bases). V lost 3 bases, J lost 1 base, and 22 bases lay in between. Germline CDR1 reads SGHDT; CDR2 reads YYEEEE. The length of the CDR3 is 18 residues. The chain's CDR3 is CASSWGNEKYLPNTEAFF. The CDR3 region has the DNA TGTGCCAGCAGCTGGGGCAATGAGAAATACCTGCCGAACACTGAAGCTTTCTTT.

The rearrangement joins TRBV7-8 to TRBJ2-7; TRBD1 aligns across 7 bases. Germline CDR1 is SGHVS and CDR2 is FQNEAQ. V shed 0 bases, J shed 4 bases, and the junction held 3 bases outside the gene matches. The CDR3 has 14 amino acids. The CDR3 sequence is CASSLADRVYEQYF. The CDR3 DNA sequence: TGTGCCAGCAGCTTAGCAGACAGGGTGTACGAGCAGTACTTC.

This clone was picked up one time. The CDR3 nucleotides are TGCGCCAGCCGCTGGATGTATCACCAAGAGACCCAGTACTTC. Amino acid sequence: CASRWMYHQETQYF. The chain joins TRBV10-1 to TRBJ2-5, with unresolved D. Germline V gene lookup returns CDR1 WNHNN and CDR2 SYGVQD (reference sequence). The V end was cut by 8 bases, the J end by 0 bases, with 13 bases between. The CDR3 contains 14 residues.

The genes are TRBV6-5 and TRBJ1-2, with D perhaps matching TRBD1 (5 bases). Germline loops: CDR1 MNHEY, CDR2 SVGAGI. The CDR3 consists of 14 residues. V dropped 0 bases and J dropped 5 bases, with 10 bases sitting between them. CDR3: CASSYSGAGYGYTF. CDR3 in DNA: TGTGCCAGCAGTTACTCAGGGGCAGGGTATGGCTACACCTTC.

The chain combines TRBV27 with TRBJ2-2; the D is unclear. The CDR3 spans 13 residues. V lost 4 bases and J 3 bases, leaving 6 bases between the germline ends. The germline V gene has CDR1 MNHEY and CDR2 SMNVEV (reference sequence). CDR3 sequence reads: CASSWAYTGELFF. The DNA for the CDR3 is TGTGCCAGCAGTTGGGCCTACACCGGGGAGCTGTTTTTT.

The chain carries TRBV5-1 and TRBJ2-5; 7 bases fit TRBD1. CDR1 SGHRS and CDR2 YFSETQ come from the germline V gene. Trimming took 4 bases from V and 1 from J; bases not matched to a gene: 7. The CDR3 loop spans 15 amino acids. Here the CDR3 DNA reads TGCGCCAGCAGCCGCTCAGGACAGGTCCAAGAGACCCAGTACTTC. Translated: CASSRSGQVQETQYF.

V usage is TRBV2 and J usage is TRBJ1-1, with 10 bases matching TRBD1. Germline CDR1 reads SNHLY; CDR2 reads FYNNEI. The ends lost 2 bases at V and 5 bases at J; junction bases unmatched: 8. The CDR3 totals 16 residues. As DNA, the CDR3 is TGTGCCAGCAGTGAATTGGAGCGGGACAGGGGTACTGAAGCTTTCTTT. The encoded protein is CASSELERDRGTEAFF.

The CDR3 DNA is TGTGCCAGTAGTCTCTTCCTCGCGGAGGGGACTGAAGCTTTCTTT. Residues: CASSLFLAEGTEAFF. V usage is TRBV19 and J usage is TRBJ1-1; TRBD1 is a possible D gene (5 bases). The CDR3 runs 15 residues. Germline loops: CDR1 LNHDA, CDR2 SQIVND (reference sequence). Trimming cost V 5 bases and J 5 bases, with 18 bases left between them.

The rearrangement joins TRBV15 to TRBJ2-1; D gene ambiguous. The V end lost 1 base, the J end lost 1 base, and 5 bases lay between the germline ends. Germline CDR1 is LNHNV and CDR2 is YYDKDF (reference sequence). CDR3 length: 14 amino acids. The CDR3 DNA is TGTGCCACCAGCAGAGCCGGGTCCTACAATGAGCAGTTCTTC. It translates to CATSRAGSYNEQFF.